The T cell receptor (beta chain) described here comes from a study of T cells expressing NK-cell markers. Across the whole study: All TCR beta repertoires analysed originated from sorted CD3+CD56+NKG2C+, CD3+CD56+NKG2C- and CD3+CD56-NKG2C+ T cells. General observations from the study: The study found these clonotypes also leading the CD3+CD56-NKG2C+ fraction in a handful of donors.

Looked up from germline, CDR1 is DFQATT and CDR2 is SNEGSKA (reference sequence). The CDR3 spans 15 residues. As to this clonotype: The antigen is not known.

Synthesis of TCR beta cDNA relied on 5'RACE template switching carrying UMIs. Following a re-call of the 5' RACE reads, TCRdb has one entry per CDR3 protein and lacks DNA. This sample's clone table lists some 500,000 distinct CDR3 sequences. Sequenced material: blood T cells: a sorted CD56 or NKG2C T cell subset, CD4+ or CD8+ T cells, or bulk PBMC T cells (not recorded which). This sequence originates from a woman aged 45-65 years in good health. This chain uses TRBV20-1 with TRBJ2-7; there is no DNA to check the TCRdb D call of TRBD2. This CDR3 is CSARSYSGSIDEQYF.